Below, one T cell receptor (beta chain) is given with its context. The data stem from a study of blood T cell repertoires in COVID-19. The CDR3 has 19 residues. In the original analysis: Nucleated cell number was recorded as an estimate derived from reference gene primer amplification. Assay: immunoSEQ multiplex PCR; the TCRdb copy retains only in-frame clones and omits some. V and J calls and clone size are given by that table; D and trimming were obtained from the DNA. The table includes 250,000 to 350,000 clones, over 80% detected once. The clonotype originates from a woman aged 18-29 years who had recovered from COVID-19. Sequenced: PBMCs or T cells enriched from blood (not recorded which). The V call is TRBV21-1, the J call TRBJ2-5; the table gives TRBD2 as D, unverified against the DNA. TRBV21-1 is a listed pseudogene. This CDR3 is CASSKIPPSGGHLRWAQYF. The DNA of the CDR3 is TGTGCCAGCAGCAAAATCCCCCCTAGCGGGGGACACCTCCGTTGGGCCCAGTACTTC.